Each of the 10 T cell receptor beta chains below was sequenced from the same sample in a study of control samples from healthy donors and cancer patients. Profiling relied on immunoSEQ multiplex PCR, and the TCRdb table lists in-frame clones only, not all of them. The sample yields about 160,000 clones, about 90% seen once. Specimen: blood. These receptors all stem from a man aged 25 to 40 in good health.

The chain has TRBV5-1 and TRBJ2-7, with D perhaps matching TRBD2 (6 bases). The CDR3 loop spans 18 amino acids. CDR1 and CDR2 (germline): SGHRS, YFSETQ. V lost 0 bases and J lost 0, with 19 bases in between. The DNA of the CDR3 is TGCGCCAGCAGCTTGGGAGACGGCGGGACGTCAAGCTCCTACGAGCAGTACTTC. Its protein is CASSLGDGGTSSSYEQYF.

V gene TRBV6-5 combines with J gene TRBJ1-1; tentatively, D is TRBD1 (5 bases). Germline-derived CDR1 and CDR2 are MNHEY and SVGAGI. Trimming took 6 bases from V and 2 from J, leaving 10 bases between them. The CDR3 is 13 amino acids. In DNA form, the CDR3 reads TGTGCCAGCAGCATTGACAGAAACACTGAAGCTTTCTTT. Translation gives CASSIDRNTEAFF.

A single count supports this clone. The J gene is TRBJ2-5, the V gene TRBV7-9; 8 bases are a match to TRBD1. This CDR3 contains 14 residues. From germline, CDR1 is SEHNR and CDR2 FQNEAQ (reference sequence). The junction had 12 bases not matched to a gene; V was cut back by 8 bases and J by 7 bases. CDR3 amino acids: CASGAGGVSGTQYF. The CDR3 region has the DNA TGTGCCAGCGGGGCAGGGGGCGTTAGTGGGACCCAGTACTTC.

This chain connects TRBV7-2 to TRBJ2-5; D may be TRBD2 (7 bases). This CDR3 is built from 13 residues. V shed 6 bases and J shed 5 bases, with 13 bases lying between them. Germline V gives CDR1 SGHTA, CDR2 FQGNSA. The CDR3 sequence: CASRGGARETQYF. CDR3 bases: TGTGCCAGCAGGGGGGGGGCGCGGGAGACCCAGTACTTC.

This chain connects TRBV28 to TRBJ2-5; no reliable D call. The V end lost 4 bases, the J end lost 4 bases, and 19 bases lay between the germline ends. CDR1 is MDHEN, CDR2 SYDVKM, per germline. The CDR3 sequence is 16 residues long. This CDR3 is CASSSPMGSPIETQYF. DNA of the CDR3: TGTGCCAGCAGTTCGCCAATGGGGTCCCCTATAGAGACCCAGTACTTC. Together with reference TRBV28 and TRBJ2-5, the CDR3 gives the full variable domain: DVKVTQSSRYLVKRTGEKVFLECVQDMDHENMFWYRQDPGLGLRLIYFSYDVKMKEKGDIPEGYSVSREKKERFSLILESASTNQTSMYLCASSSPMGSPIETQYFGPGTRLLVL.

CDR3 in amino acids: CASSQSSEQYF. Written as DNA, the CDR3 is TGCGCCAGCAGCCAATCGTCCGAGCAGTACTTC. The J gene is TRBJ2-7, the V gene TRBV4-1; unclear D gene. This CDR3 is 11 amino acids long. Germline CDR1 is MGHRA and CDR2 is YSYEKL. V lost 2 bases, J lost 6 bases, and 5 bases lay in between.

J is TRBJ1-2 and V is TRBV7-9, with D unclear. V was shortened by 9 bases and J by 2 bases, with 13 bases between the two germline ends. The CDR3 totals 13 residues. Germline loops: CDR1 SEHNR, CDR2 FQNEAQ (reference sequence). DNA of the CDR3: TGTGCCAGTACCGACTCAGGAAACTATGGCTACACCTTC. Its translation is CASTDSGNYGYTF.

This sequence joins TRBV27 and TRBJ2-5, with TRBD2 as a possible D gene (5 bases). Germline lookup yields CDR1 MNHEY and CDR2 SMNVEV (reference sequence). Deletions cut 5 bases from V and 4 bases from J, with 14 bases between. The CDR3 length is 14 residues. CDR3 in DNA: TGTGCCAGCAGTGGAGTCGGGATAGGAGAGACCCAGTACTTC. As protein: CASSGVGIGETQYF.

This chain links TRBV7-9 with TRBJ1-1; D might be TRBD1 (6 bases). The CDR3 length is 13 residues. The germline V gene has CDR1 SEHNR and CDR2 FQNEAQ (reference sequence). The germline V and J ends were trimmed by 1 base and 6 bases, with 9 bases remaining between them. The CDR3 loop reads CASSLGGGAEAFF. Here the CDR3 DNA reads TGTGCCAGCAGCTTAGGAGGGGGGGCTGAAGCTTTCTTT.

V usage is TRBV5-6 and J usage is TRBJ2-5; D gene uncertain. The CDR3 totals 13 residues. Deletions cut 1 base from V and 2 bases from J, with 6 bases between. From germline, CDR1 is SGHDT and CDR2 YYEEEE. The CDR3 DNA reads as TGTGCCAGCAGCTTGCGGTTGCAAGAGACCCAGTACTTC. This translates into CASSLRLQETQYF.